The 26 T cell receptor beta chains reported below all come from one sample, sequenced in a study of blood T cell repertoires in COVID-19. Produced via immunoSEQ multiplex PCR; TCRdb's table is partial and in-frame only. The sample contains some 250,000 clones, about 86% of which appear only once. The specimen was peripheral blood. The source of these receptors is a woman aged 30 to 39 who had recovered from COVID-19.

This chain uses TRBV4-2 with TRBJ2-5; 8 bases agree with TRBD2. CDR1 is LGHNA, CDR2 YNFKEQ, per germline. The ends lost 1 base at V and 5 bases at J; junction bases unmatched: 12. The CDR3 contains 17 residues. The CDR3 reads CASSQGEGRGGAETQYF. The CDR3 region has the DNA TGTGCCAGCAGCCAAGGAGAGGGCCGGGGGGGAGCGGAGACCCAGTACTTC.

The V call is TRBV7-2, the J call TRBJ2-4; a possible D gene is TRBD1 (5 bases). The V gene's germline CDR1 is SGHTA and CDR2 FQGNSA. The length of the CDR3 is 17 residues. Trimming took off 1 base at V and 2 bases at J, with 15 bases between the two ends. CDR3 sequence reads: CASSLDVGLGSKNIQYF. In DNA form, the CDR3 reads TGTGCCAGCAGCTTAGATGTGGGGCTCGGATCCAAAAACATTCAGTACTTC. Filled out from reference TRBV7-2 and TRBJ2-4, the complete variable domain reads GAGVSQSPSNKVTEKGKDVELRCDPISGHTALYWYRQSLGQGLEFLIYFQGNSAPDKSGLPSDRFSAERTGGSVSTLTIQRTQQEDSAVYLCASSLDVGLGSKNIQYFGAGTRLSVL.

CDR3 in DNA: TGCGCCAGCAGCTTGGACAGGGGGGCGGGCGGCTACACCTTC. Its translation: CASSLDRGAGGYTF. The chain couples TRBV5-1 to TRBJ1-2, with 8 bases matching TRBD1. V was pared by 0 bases and J by 8 bases, with 6 bases of the junction left unmatched. Germline CDR1 and CDR2: SGHRS and YFSETQ. This CDR3 is built from 14 residues.

The DNA of the CDR3 is TGCAGCGTTAGAACAGGAGAAGGCTATGGCTACACCTTC. Protein sequence: CSVRTGEGYGYTF. The V gene is TRBV29-1, the J gene TRBJ1-2; a weak D match, TRBD1 (5 bases). Trimming stripped 5 bases from V and 4 bases from J, with 14 bases between. The germline CDR1 and CDR2 sequences are SQVTM and ANQGSEA. This CDR3 contains 13 residues.

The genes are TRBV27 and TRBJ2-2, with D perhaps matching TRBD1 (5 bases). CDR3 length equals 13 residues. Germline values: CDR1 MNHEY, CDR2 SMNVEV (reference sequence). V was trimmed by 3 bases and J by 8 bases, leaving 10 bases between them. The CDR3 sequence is CASSFRGGGELFF. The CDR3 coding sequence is TGTGCCAGCAGTTTTAGGGGTGGGGGGGAGCTGTTTTTT.

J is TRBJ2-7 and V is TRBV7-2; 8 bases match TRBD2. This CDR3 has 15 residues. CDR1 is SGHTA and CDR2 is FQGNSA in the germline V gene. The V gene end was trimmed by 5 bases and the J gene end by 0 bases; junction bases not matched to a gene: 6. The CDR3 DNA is TGTGCCAGCAGCGCCCGGGGGGGCCTCTCCTACGAGCAGTACTTC. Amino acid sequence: CASSARGGLSYEQYF.

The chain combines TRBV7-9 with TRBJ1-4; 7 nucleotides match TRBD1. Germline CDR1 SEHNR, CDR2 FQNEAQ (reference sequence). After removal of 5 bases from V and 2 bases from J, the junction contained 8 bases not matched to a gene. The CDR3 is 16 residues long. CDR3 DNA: TGTGCCAGCAGCCCACCTGAGACAGGGACTAATGAAAAACTGTTTTTT. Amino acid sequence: CASSPPETGTNEKLFF.

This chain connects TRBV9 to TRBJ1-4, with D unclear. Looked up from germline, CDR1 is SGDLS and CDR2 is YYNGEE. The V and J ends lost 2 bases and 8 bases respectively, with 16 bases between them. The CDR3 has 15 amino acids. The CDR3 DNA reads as TGTGCCAGCAGCGTTTCTGGGCGCGGGGAAGAAAAACTGTTTTTT. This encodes CASSVSGRGEEKLFF. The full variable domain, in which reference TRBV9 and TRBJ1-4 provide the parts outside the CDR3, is DSGVTQTPKHLITATGQRVTLRCSPRSGDLSVYWYQQSLDQGLQFLIQYYNGEERAKGNILERFSAQQFPDLHSELNLSSLELGDSALYFCASSVSGRGEEKLFFGSGTQLSVL.

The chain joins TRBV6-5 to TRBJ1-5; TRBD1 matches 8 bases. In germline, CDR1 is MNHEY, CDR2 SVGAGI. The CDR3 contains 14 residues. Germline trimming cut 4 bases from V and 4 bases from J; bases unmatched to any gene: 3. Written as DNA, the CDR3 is TGTGCCAGCAGTTTCGGACAGGGTAATCAGCCCCAGCATTTT. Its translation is CASSFGQGNQPQHF.

CDR3 loop: CASSVGPSGGSYEQYF. Written as DNA, the CDR3 is TGTGCCAGCAGCGTAGGTCCCAGCGGGGGGTCCTACGAGCAGTACTTC. The J gene is TRBJ2-7, the V gene TRBV9; 9 nucleotides agree with TRBD2. CDR3 length: 16 amino acids. V lost 0 bases to trimming and J lost 1 base; unmatched junction nucleotides: 5. Germline V gives CDR1 SGDLS, CDR2 YYNGEE.

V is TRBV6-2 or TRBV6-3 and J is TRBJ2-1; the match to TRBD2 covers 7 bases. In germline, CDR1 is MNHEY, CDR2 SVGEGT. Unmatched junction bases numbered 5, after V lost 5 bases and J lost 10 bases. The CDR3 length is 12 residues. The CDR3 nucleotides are TGTGCCAGCAGTCGACTAGCCGGGGAGCAGTTCTTC. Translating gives CASSRLAGEQFF.

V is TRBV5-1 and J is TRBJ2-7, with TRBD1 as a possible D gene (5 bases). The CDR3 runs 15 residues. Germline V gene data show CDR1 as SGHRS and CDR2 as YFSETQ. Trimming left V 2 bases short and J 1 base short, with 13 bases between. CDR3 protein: CASSFKQAYSYEQYF. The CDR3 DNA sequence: TGCGCCAGCAGCTTTAAACAGGCTTATTCCTACGAGCAGTACTTC.

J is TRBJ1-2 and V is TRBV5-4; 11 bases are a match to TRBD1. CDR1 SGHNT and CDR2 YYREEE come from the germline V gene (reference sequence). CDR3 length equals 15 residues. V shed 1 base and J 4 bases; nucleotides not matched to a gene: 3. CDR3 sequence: CASSLRTGGIYGYTF. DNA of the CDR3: TGTGCCAGCAGCTTGAGGACAGGGGGCATCTATGGCTACACCTTC. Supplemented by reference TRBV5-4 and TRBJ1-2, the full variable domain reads ETGVTQSPTHLIKTRGQQVTLRCSSQSGHNTVSWYQQALGQGPQFIFQYYREEENGRGNFPPRFSGLQFPNYSSELNVNALELDDSALYLCASSLRTGGIYGYTFGSGTRLTVV.

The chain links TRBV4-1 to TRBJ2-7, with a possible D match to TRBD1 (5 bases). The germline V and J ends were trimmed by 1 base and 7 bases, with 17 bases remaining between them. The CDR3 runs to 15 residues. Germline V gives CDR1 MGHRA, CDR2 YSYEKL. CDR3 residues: CASSQGADTTGEQYF. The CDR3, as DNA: TGCGCCAGCAGCCAAGGGGCGGACACCACAGGTGAGCAGTACTTC.

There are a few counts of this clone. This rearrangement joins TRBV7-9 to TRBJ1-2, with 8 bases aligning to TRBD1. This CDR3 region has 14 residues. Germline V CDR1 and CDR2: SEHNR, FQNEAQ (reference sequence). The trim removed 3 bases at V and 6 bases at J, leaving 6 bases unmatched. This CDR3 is CASSFDRGRHGYTF. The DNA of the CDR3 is TGTGCCAGCAGCTTCGACAGGGGCCGTCATGGCTACACCTTC.

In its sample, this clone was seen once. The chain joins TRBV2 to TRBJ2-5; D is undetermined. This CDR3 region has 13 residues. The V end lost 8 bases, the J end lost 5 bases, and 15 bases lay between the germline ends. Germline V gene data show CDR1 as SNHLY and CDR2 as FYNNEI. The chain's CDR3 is CASWAGGPETQYF. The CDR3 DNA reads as TGTGCCAGCTGGGCTGGTGGGCCCGAGACCCAGTACTTC.

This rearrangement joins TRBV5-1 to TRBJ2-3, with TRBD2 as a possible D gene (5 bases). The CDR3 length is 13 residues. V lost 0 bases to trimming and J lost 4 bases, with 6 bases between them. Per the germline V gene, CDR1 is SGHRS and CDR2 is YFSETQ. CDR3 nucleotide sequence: TGCGCCAGCAGCTTGGAGGGAGCAGATACGCAGTATTTT. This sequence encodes CASSLEGADTQYF.

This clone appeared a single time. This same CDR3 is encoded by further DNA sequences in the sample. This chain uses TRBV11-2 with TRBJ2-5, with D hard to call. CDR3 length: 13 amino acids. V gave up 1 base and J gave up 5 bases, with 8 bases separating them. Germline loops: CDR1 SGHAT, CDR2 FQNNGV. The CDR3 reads CASSLVLRETQYF. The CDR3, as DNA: TGTGCCAGCAGCTTAGTACTTCGGGAGACCCAGTACTTC.

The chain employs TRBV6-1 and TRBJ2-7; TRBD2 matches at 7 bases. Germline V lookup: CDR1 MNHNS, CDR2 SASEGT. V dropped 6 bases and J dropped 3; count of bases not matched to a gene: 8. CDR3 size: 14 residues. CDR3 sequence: CASSMLGGRYEQYF. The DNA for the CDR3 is TGTGCCAGCAGCATGTTGGGAGGGCGCTACGAGCAGTACTTC.

The CDR3 spells CASSQGLPADTQYF. CDR3 DNA sequence: TGCGCCAGCAGCCAAGGACTTCCCGCTGATACGCAGTATTTT. This sequence joins TRBV4-1 and TRBJ2-3, with unresolved D. This CDR3 has 14 residues. In germline, CDR1 is MGHRA, CDR2 YSYEKL. Trimming removed 1 base at V and 6 bases at J, with 11 bases between.

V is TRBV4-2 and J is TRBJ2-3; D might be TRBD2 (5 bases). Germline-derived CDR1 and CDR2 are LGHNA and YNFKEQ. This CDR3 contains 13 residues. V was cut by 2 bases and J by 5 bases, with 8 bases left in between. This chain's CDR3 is CASSQRRLDTQYF. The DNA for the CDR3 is TGTGCCAGCAGCCAAAGGAGGTTAGATACGCAGTATTTT.

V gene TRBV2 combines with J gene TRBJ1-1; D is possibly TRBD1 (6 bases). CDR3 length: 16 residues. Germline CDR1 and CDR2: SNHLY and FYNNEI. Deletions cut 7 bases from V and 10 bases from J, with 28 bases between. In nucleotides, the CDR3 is TGTGCCAGCAACACAAGAAGCGGGACATGGGGACCGGGAGCTTTCTTT. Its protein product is CASNTRSGTWGPGAFF.

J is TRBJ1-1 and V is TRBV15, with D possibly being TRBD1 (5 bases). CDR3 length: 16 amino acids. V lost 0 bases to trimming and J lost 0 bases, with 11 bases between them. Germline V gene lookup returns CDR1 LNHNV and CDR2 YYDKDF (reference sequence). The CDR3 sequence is CATSREVQGMNTEAFF. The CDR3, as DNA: TGTGCCACCAGCAGAGAGGTTCAGGGTATGAACACTGAAGCTTTCTTT.

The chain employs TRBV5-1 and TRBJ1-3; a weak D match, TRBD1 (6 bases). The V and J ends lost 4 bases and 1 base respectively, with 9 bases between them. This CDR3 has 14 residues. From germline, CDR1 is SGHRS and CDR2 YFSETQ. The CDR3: CASSPGQSGNTIYF. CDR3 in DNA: TGCGCCAGCAGCCCCGGACAGTCTGGAAACACCATATATTTT.

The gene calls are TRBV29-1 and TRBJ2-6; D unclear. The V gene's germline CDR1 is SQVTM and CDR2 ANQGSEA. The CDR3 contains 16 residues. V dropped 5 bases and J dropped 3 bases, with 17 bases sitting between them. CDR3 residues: CSVLTLPGSGANVLTF. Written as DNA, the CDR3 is TGCAGCGTTTTGACTCTGCCCGGTAGTGGGGCCAACGTCCTGACTTTC.

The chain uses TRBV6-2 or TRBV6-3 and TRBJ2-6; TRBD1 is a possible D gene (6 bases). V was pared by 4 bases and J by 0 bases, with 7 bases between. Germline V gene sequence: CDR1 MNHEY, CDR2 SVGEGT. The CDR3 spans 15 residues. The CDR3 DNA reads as TGTGCCAGCAGTTGGACAGCCTCTGGGGCCAACGTCCTGACTTTC. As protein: CASSWTASGANVLTF.